This T cell receptor beta chain was recorded in a study of cytomegalovirus exposure and HLA in healthy donors. 60 Vbeta and 13 Jbeta primers were used in PCR. Per the study methods: Roughly 11 million shared chains were among the roughly 78 million unique TCR beta chains that a later analysis counted. This table comes from immunoSEQ multiplex PCR, and its TCRdb copy is limited to in-frame clones, with some not included. For V, J and clone size, that table is used; D and trimming come from the DNA. The sample holds approximately 75,000 clones, about 73% seen once. This clone has more than one count but fewer than ten. Antigen specificity is unknown. Findings of the study overall: A likely sequencing artifact accounted for one observed cluster of highly shared sequence variants. Three of the chains that were CMV-associated were confirmed in vitro to be specific for CMV antigens.

Sequencing was done on a sample of PBMCs. The receptor comes from a woman aged 55-70 years in good health and CMV-seropositive.

The CDR3 DNA reads as TGTGCCAGCAGCCCCTCAGGGGGCCCTAATGAAAAACTGTTTTTT. It specifies CASSPSGGPNEKLFF. This chain uses TRBV27 with TRBJ1-4; TRBD1 aligns across 8 bases. This CDR3 comprises 15 residues. The germline V gene has CDR1 MNHEY and CDR2 SMNVEV (reference sequence). The junction had 6 bases not matched to a gene; V was cut back by 6 bases and J by 3 bases.